This T cell receptor beta chain emerged from a study of T-cell reconstitution after alpha-beta-depleted transplantation in children (dated by TCRdb to 2016 to 2017). Notes on the research overall: T-cell immune reconstitution after TCRalphabeta/CD19-depleted allogeneic hematopoietic cell transplantation in children was quantitatively tracked in the study by means of TCR repertoire profiling.

In the germline V gene, CDR1 corresponds to MNHEY and CDR2 to SVGEGT. Including cysteine and phenylalanine, the CDR3 has 16 amino acids. Just CDR3 DNA is preserved here, 48 bases in frame from base 1. Germline trimming amounts to 5 bases on V and 2 bases on J, with 6 as the count of junction bases outside the gene matches. Here is what the overall study found, with its caveats: In some patients, the high TCRbeta diversity seen at day 60 was put down to recipient T cells and intrathymic progenitors that had survived conditioning. The apparently early recovery of alphabetaT-cell counts about two months after transplant reportedly depended on only several hundred rapidly expanded clones that came from non-depleted graft cells. The frequencies of hyperexpanded clones fell over the following months, and after one year, T-cell counts and TCRbeta diversity were mostly attributed to newly produced T cells.

Library preparation employed PCR. Sequencing was performed on an Illumina HiSeq 2500. TCR library preparation used molecular barcoding, with unique molecular identifiers applied to normalize quantification of the TCRbeta repertoire. Clones were called with MiXCR by TCRdb after fastp trimmed the public reads at Q25, and only in-frame beta chains were retained. Every CDR3 protein is listed once, alongside the most common genes and DNA of its rows. Recorded for this sample are approximately 800,000 distinct CDR3 sequences; 15% to 20% of them occurred a single time. Jointly, the top ten make up under 6% of the sample. Explained via the paper, the treatment or condition label denotes: allogeneic hematopoietic cell transplantation with graft depleted of TCRalphabeta T cells and CD19 B cells. TCRalphabeta/CD19-depleted allogeneic hematopoietic cell grafts were given to the transplant recipients, all of whom were children.

Details on this clonotype: What antigen it recognizes has not been identified. No per-base quality is available; no much larger clone lies one base away.

This clonotype originated in a male patient aged 10 to 17 who had a stem cell transplant for acute lymphoblastic leukemia, so the T cells may come from the graft donor. This sample comprised PBMCs, mostly from graft donor cells, obtained 360 days after TCRalphabeta/CD19-depleted stem cell transplant. The chain couples TRBV6-2 or TRBV6-3 to TRBJ2-1; TRBD2 lines up with 10 middle nucleotides. CDR3 loop: CASSKSGRGTYNEQFF. The nucleotide sequence reads as follows: TGTGCCAGCAGTAAGAGCGGGAGGGGGACCTACAATGAGCAGTTCTTC.